The 14 T cell receptor beta chains given below trace back to one sample, sequenced in a study of cytomegalovirus exposure and HLA in healthy donors. Amplification used 60 Vbeta primers and 13 Jbeta primers. Produced via immunoSEQ multiplex PCR; TCRdb's table is partial and in-frame only. The table records about 140,000 clones, roughly 82% of them present only once. Sequencing used PBMCs. The receptor set was obtained from a man aged 18 to 35 in good health and CMV-seropositive.

This clone was observed a few times. The rearrangement links TRBV10-3 to TRBJ2-3; TRBD2 might be the D (5 bases). The CDR3 is made up of 15 amino acids. Germline V gives CDR1 ENHRY, CDR2 SYGVKD. V was cut by 4 bases and J by 6 bases, with 17 bases left in between. The CDR3 here is CAISVQAAPDDTQYF. In nucleotides, the CDR3 is TGTGCCATCAGTGTGCAAGCGGCCCCCGACGATACGCAGTATTTT.

This chain connects TRBV5-1 to TRBJ2-2; tentative D call: TRBD1 (5 bases). Between the trimmed V and J ends, which lost 4 bases and 1 base, there was a span of 11 bases. The CDR3 is 15 residues long. Per germline, CDR1 SGHRS and CDR2 YFSETQ. The CDR3 here is CASSPSGQNTGELFF. CDR3 DNA sequence: TGCGCCAGCAGCCCTTCCGGACAGAACACCGGGGAGCTGTTTTTT.

The chain uses TRBV7-2 and TRBJ2-7; maybe TRBD1 (5 bases). The germline gives CDR1 SGHTA, CDR2 FQGNSA. The CDR3 is 13 amino acids. V was shortened by 5 bases and J by 1 base, with 9 bases between the two germline ends. CDR3 bases: TGTGCCAGCAGCGTAAGGGGTTCCTACGAGCAGTACTTC. Residues: CASSVRGSYEQYF.

V is TRBV5-1 and J is TRBJ1-1; 7 bases agree with TRBD1. With 2 bases clipped from V and 1 base from J, the junction kept 5 bases outside the gene matches. Germline-derived CDR1 and CDR2 are SGHRS and YFSETQ. The CDR3 is made up of 15 amino acids. The DNA of the CDR3 is TGCGCCAGCAGCTTAACGACAGGGACGAACACTGAAGCTTTCTTT. It translates to CASSLTTGTNTEAFF.

As for this clone: This CDR3 is also generated by other DNA sequences in the sample. The chain couples TRBV5-4 to TRBJ2-7; 8 positions match TRBD1. V was pared by 0 bases and J by 4 bases, with 0 bases of the junction left unmatched. The CDR3 has 13 amino acids. CDR1 is SGHNT and CDR2 is YYREEE in the germline V gene (reference sequence). The CDR3 bases are TGTGCCAGCAGCTTGGGGACAGGGTACGAGCAGTACTTC. Amino acids: CASSLGTGYEQYF. Combining the CDR3 with reference TRBV5-4 and TRBJ2-7 gives the whole variable domain ETGVTQSPTHLIKTRGQQVTLRCSSQSGHNTVSWYQQALGQGPQFIFQYYREEENGRGNFPPRFSGLQFPNYSSELNVNALELDDSALYLCASSLGTGYEQYFGPGTRLTVT.

V usage is TRBV11-1 and J usage is TRBJ2-7; 7 bases agree with TRBD1. Per the germline V gene, CDR1 is SGHAT and CDR2 is FQDESV (reference sequence). The CDR3 contains 17 residues. V dropped 1 base and J dropped 1; count of bases not matched to a gene: 10. Here the CDR3 reads CASSLGRAVRGSYEQYF. The CDR3 region has the DNA TGTGCCAGCAGCTTAGGTCGGGCAGTCAGGGGGTCCTACGAGCAGTACTTC.

This clone has just one count. The V call is TRBV5-1, the J call TRBJ1-1; possibly TRBD1 for D (5 bases). The V gene's germline CDR1 is SGHRS and CDR2 YFSETQ. Deletions cut 0 bases from V and 0 bases from J, with 12 bases between. There are 16 residues in the CDR3. CDR3 coding DNA: TGCGCCAGCAGCTTGGAAGGGGCGAAGATGAACACTGAAGCTTTCTTT. It encodes CASSLEGAKMNTEAFF.

The chain joins TRBV5-4 to TRBJ2-1; D possibly corresponds to TRBD2 (6 bases). Germline V gene data show CDR1 as SGHNT and CDR2 as YYREEE (reference sequence). V was shortened by 5 bases and J by 0 bases, with 15 bases between the two germline ends. The CDR3 spans 16 residues. The CDR3 DNA sequence: TGTGCCAGCAGTACCGGGACTCCGAACTCCTACAATGAGCAGTTCTTC. As protein: CASSTGTPNSYNEQFF.

CDR3 DNA sequence: TGCGCCAGCAGCTTGGGTACAACAGTTAACACTGAAGCTTTCTTT. Translated: CASSLGTTVNTEAFF. The chain couples TRBV5-1 to TRBJ1-1; unclear D gene. V lost 0 bases and J lost 2, with 11 bases in between. This CDR3 has 15 residues. Germline lookup yields CDR1 SGHRS and CDR2 YFSETQ.

The chain combines TRBV27 with TRBJ2-2, with 9 bases that match TRBD2. The length of the CDR3 is 16 residues. Germline V gene lookup returns CDR1 MNHEY and CDR2 SMNVEV (reference sequence). With 8 bases clipped from V and 2 bases from J, the junction kept 9 bases outside the gene matches. CDR3 nucleotide sequence: TGTGCCAGCCGGAGATTGACTAGCGGTAACACCGGGGAGCTGTTTTTT. Its protein product is CASRRLTSGNTGELFF.

This clone was seen a handful of times. CDR3 coding DNA: TGTGCCAGCAGTTTGAAACAGGTGAACACCGGGGAGCTGTTTTTT. Encoded protein: CASSLKQVNTGELFF. This chain joins TRBV28 and TRBJ2-2; tentatively, D is TRBD1 (5 bases). The V gene's germline CDR1 is MDHEN and CDR2 SYDVKM. This CDR3 is built from 15 residues. Between the trimmed V and J ends, which lost 3 bases and 1 base, there was a span of 9 bases.

The rearrangement links TRBV2 to TRBJ2-2; 9 bases match TRBD1. CDR3 length: 15 amino acids. Germline CDR1 is SNHLY and CDR2 is FYNNEI. With 5 bases clipped from V and 5 bases from J, the junction kept 6 bases outside the gene matches. This CDR3 is CASSSDRGETGELFF. The CDR3 region has the DNA TGTGCCAGCAGTTCGGACAGGGGAGAGACCGGGGAGCTGTTTTTT.

The V and J genes are TRBV7-6 and TRBJ1-1, with unresolved D. Germline assignment: CDR1 SGHVS and CDR2 FNYEAQ. The V end was cut by 3 bases, the J end by 3 bases, with 8 bases between. The CDR3 length is 13 residues. CDR3 sequence reads: CASSFGVHTEAFF. As DNA, the CDR3 is TGTGCCAGCAGCTTCGGGGTACACACTGAAGCTTTCTTT.

The CDR3 bases are TGCGCCAGCAGCCAAAAATCACAGGGAGCTTTCTTT. It translates to CASSQKSQGAFF. The V call is TRBV4-1, the J call TRBJ1-1; TRBD1 is a possible D gene (6 bases). This CDR3 comprises 12 residues. Trimming left V 2 bases short and J 10 bases short, with 11 bases between. Germline V gives CDR1 MGHRA, CDR2 YSYEKL.